The 25 T cell receptor beta chains given below trace back to one sample, sequenced in a study of OX40 agonist ivuxolimab in advanced cancers. TCRdb's table, derived via immunoSEQ multiplex PCR, lists solely in-frame clones and lacks some. The sample lists 63,000 or so clones, 90% to 95% occurring once. Specimen: CD4+ or CD8+ T cells sorted from blood, collected in a trial of the OX40 agonist ivuxolimab. All receptors derive from an adult with an advanced solid tumor such as melanoma, head and neck, liver or kidney cancer.

About this clone itself: Other DNA sequences in the sample encode the same CDR3. The chain is built from TRBV27 and TRBJ2-1; 8 bases line up with TRBD2. With V trimmed by 8 bases and J by 4 bases, 1 base remained unmatched. CDR1 and CDR2 from the germline V gene are MNHEY and SMNVEV (reference sequence). CDR3 size: 12 residues. The CDR3 bases are TGTGCCAGCCGGGGGGGTTACAATGAGCAGTTCTTC. Translating gives CASRGGYNEQFF.

This rearrangement joins TRBV27 to TRBJ2-2; D uncertain. Per germline, CDR1 MNHEY and CDR2 SMNVEV (reference sequence). The CDR3 is 13 residues long. Trimming removed 1 base from V and 7 bases from J, with 7 bases in between. CDR3 residues: CASSLLLGGELFF. In DNA, the CDR3 is TGTGCCAGCAGTTTATTGTTGGGCGGGGAGCTGTTTTTT.

The rearrangement joins TRBV4-1 to TRBJ1-5; no firm D call. Germline V gene data show CDR1 as MGHRA and CDR2 as YSYEKL. Trimming took off 1 base at V and 7 bases at J, with 8 bases between the two ends. The CDR3 totals 13 residues. This CDR3 is CASSQAQGQPQHF. CDR3 DNA: TGCGCCAGCAGCCAAGCACAAGGACAGCCCCAGCATTTT.

The rearrangement joins TRBV18 to TRBJ2-2; no clear D gene. Germline V gives CDR1 KGHSH, CDR2 LQKENI. This CDR3 is built from 13 residues. V was pared by 5 bases and J by 1 base, with 5 bases between. The DNA for the CDR3 is TGTGCCAGCTCAGATAGGAACACCGGGGAGCTGTTTTTT. As protein: CASSDRNTGELFF.

The chain uses TRBV28 and TRBJ1-2; possible D gene TRBD1, 5 bases. Trimming took off 5 bases at V and 3 bases at J, with 7 bases between the two ends. The germline CDR1 and CDR2 sequences are MDHEN and SYDVKM. This CDR3 comprises 12 residues. This CDR3 reads CASSTRDYGYTF. CDR3 nucleotide sequence: TGTGCCAGCAGTACCAGGGACTATGGCTACACCTTC.

The V call is TRBV9, the J call TRBJ2-3; 12 bases align to TRBD2. CDR3 length: 15 amino acids. Germline V gene data show CDR1 as SGDLS and CDR2 as YYNGEE. J gave up 8 bases and V 4 bases, and 8 bases lay outside the gene matches. CDR3: CASSLRLAGDATQYF. The CDR3 region has the DNA TGTGCCAGCAGCCTCCGACTAGCGGGAGACGCTACGCAGTATTTT.

This clone was recorded once. The chain joins TRBV4-3 to TRBJ2-7; 10 bases line up with TRBD2. Germline V CDR1 and CDR2: LGHNA, YSLEER. There are 18 residues in the CDR3. The V and J ends lost 1 base and 1 base, in that order; junction bases with no gene match: 10. The CDR3 sequence is CASSQGLAGAGGSYEQYF. CDR3 in DNA: TGCGCCAGCAGCCAAGGGCTAGCGGGAGCAGGTGGTTCCTACGAGCAGTACTTC.

The chain recombines TRBV7-9 with TRBJ2-7; 9 bases line up with TRBD1. The length of the CDR3 is 16 residues. V was pared by 6 bases and J by 5 bases, with 14 bases of the junction left unmatched. Germline V CDR1 and CDR2: SEHNR, FQNEAQ (reference sequence). CDR3 protein: CASSPQTGGLIDEQYF. In nucleotides, the CDR3 is TGTGCCAGCAGTCCTCAGACAGGGGGTTTGATAGACGAGCAGTACTTC. The full variable domain, rest sourced from reference TRBV7-9 and TRBJ2-7, is DTGVSQNPRHKITKRGQNVTFRCDPISEHNRLYWYRQTLGQGPEFLTYFQNEAQLEKSRLLSDRFSAERPKGSFSTLEIQRTEQGDSAMYLCASSPQTGGLIDEQYFGPGTRLTVT.

The chain is built from TRBV6-5 and TRBJ2-7; D could derive from TRBD1 or TRBD2 (5 bases each). The CDR3 runs to 16 residues. The V and J ends lost 0 bases and 7 bases respectively, with 19 bases between them. Germline-derived CDR1 and CDR2 are MNHEY and SVGAGI. The CDR3 region has the DNA TGTGCCAGCAGTTACTCGAGGGAAAGGGGTCCGGGGGAGCAGTACTTC. It codes for CASSYSRERGPGEQYF.

This chain joins TRBV7-2 and TRBJ2-1, with TRBD1 matching over 7 bases. The CDR3 spans 16 residues. Germline V gene data show CDR1 as SGHTA and CDR2 as FQGNSA. The J segment lost 7 bases and the V segment lost 2 bases, leaving 11 bases of the junction unmatched. The CDR3 DNA is TGTGCCAGCAGCTTAATTAGGGGGCGCGGGTTGAATGAGCAGTTCTTC. Translating it yields CASSLIRGRGLNEQFF. Combining the CDR3 with reference TRBV7-2 and TRBJ2-1 gives the whole variable domain GAGVSQSPSNKVTEKGKDVELRCDPISGHTALYWYRQSLGQGLEFLIYFQGNSAPDKSGLPSDRFSAERTGGSVSTLTIQRTQQEDSAVYLCASSLIRGRGLNEQFFGPGTRLTVL.

The genes are TRBV7-3 and TRBJ2-1, with 7 bases aligning to TRBD2. Trimming removed 4 bases from V and 0 bases from J; junction bases left unmatched: 3. CDR3 length: 15 amino acids. Germline-derived CDR1 and CDR2 are SGHTA and FQGTGA. CDR3: CASSSIAGSYNEQFF. CDR3 coding DNA: TGTGCCAGCAGCTCTATAGCGGGCTCCTACAATGAGCAGTTCTTC.

CDR3 sequence (DNA): TGTGCCAGCAGCCGGATTATGAACACTGAAGCTTTCTTT. This gives the protein CASSRIMNTEAFF. This chain uses TRBV27 with TRBJ1-1; no clear D gene. CDR3 length: 13 amino acids. Germline V gene lookup returns CDR1 MNHEY and CDR2 SMNVEV (reference sequence). V was trimmed by 6 bases and J by 0 bases, leaving 8 bases between them.

This clone was observed a single time. CDR3 coding DNA: TGTGCCAGCAGCGCCCCCGGGGAGCTGTTTTTT. It yields the protein CASSAPGELFF. V gene TRBV6-1 combines with J gene TRBJ2-2; D is unresolved. The germline gives CDR1 MNHNS, CDR2 SASEGT. V lost 6 bases to trimming and J lost 6 bases, with 5 bases between them. The CDR3 extends over 11 amino acids.

The chain uses TRBV19 and TRBJ1-4; D is perhaps TRBD1 (5 bases). V lost 9 bases and J lost 8, with 16 bases in between. CDR1 is LNHDA, CDR2 SQIVND, per germline (reference sequence). This CDR3 contains 13 residues. The CDR3 sequence is CARPRTGGEKLFF. Written as DNA, the CDR3 is TGTGCCAGGCCTCGAACAGGAGGCGAAAAACTGTTTTTT.

The chain carries TRBV7-2 and TRBJ2-7; 8 bases map to TRBD2. The germline gives CDR1 SGHTA, CDR2 FQGNSA. CDR3 size: 15 residues. The J segment lost 4 bases and the V segment lost 4 bases, leaving 9 bases of the junction unmatched. The CDR3 region has the DNA TGTGCCAGCAGCTCGGTGGCGGGGACTAGTTACGAGCAGTACTTC. It codes for CASSSVAGTSYEQYF.

The chain carries TRBV6-5 and TRBJ1-3; D is unresolved. Trimming cost V 5 bases and J 0 bases, with 8 bases left between them. From germline, CDR1 is MNHEY and CDR2 SVGAGI. The CDR3 sequence is 14 residues long. The CDR3 here is CASSPVSSGNTIYF. The CDR3 DNA follows: TGTGCCAGCAGTCCAGTGAGCTCTGGAAACACCATATATTTT.

The chain joins TRBV27 to TRBJ2-1, with D hard to call. This CDR3 is 13 amino acids long. The V and J ends lost 8 bases and 0 bases respectively, with 8 bases between them. Looked up from germline, CDR1 is MNHEY and CDR2 is SMNVEV (reference sequence). CDR3 amino acids: CASALSSYNEQFF. CDR3 sequence (DNA): TGTGCCAGCGCACTGAGCTCCTACAATGAGCAGTTCTTC.

The chain couples TRBV7-9 to TRBJ2-2; D gene uncertain. Trimming took 3 bases from V and 0 from J, leaving 17 bases between them. CDR1 and CDR2 from the germline V gene are SEHNR and FQNEAQ (reference sequence). The CDR3 runs 18 residues. The CDR3 DNA follows: TGTGCCAGCAGCTTTCCCGCAGGACCTAACGCGAACACCGGGGAGCTGTTTTTT. This gives the protein CASSFPAGPNANTGELFF.

V and J are TRBV29-1 and TRBJ1-1; D remains unclear. The germline V gene has CDR1 SQVTM and CDR2 ANQGSEA. The germline V and J ends were trimmed by 5 bases and 6 bases, with 7 bases remaining between them. The CDR3 is made up of 10 amino acids. CDR3 sequence (DNA): TGCAGCGTTCTGTTCGCTGAAGCTTTCTTT. It codes for CSVLFAEAFF. Based on the CDR3 plus reference TRBV29-1 and TRBJ1-1, the full variable domain is SAVISQKPSRDICQRGTSLTIQCQVDSQVTMMFWYRQQPGQSLTLIATANQGSEATYESGFVIDKFPISRPNLTFSTLTVSNMSPEDSSIYLCSVLFAEAFFGQGTRLTVV.

J is TRBJ2-3 and V is TRBV11-1; TRBD2 is a possible D gene (6 bases). This CDR3 region has 19 residues. Per the germline V gene, CDR1 is SGHAT and CDR2 is FQDESV (reference sequence). The germline V and J ends were trimmed by 5 bases and 2 bases, with 26 bases remaining between them. The CDR3 protein is CASSGGWVGSAGTTDTQYF. In DNA, the CDR3 is TGTGCCAGCAGCGGAGGCTGGGTTGGCAGCGCGGGGACCACAGATACGCAGTATTTT.

This chain joins TRBV7-9 and TRBJ1-1, with a possible D match to TRBD1 (6 bases). V was shortened by 4 bases and J by 8 bases, with 8 bases between the two germline ends. Germline V CDR1 and CDR2: SEHNR, FQNEAQ (reference sequence). This CDR3 is 11 amino acids long. This CDR3 is CASSWQGEAFF. In DNA form, the CDR3 reads TGTGCCAGCAGCTGGCAGGGGGAAGCTTTCTTT.

The V and J genes are TRBV2 and TRBJ2-1; D unresolved. Trimming shortened V by 6 bases and J by 7 bases, and 10 bases separated the two germline ends. Germline-derived CDR1 and CDR2 are SNHLY and FYNNEI. The CDR3 consists of 12 residues. The CDR3 nucleotides read TGTGCCAGCAGCCCAGATGGTAATGAGCAGTTCTTC. Translated, it gives CASSPDGNEQFF.

J is TRBJ1-5 and V is TRBV28; 9 bases map to TRBD1. This CDR3 has 14 residues. Germline V gene lookup returns CDR1 MDHEN and CDR2 SYDVKM. Unmatched junction bases numbered 2, after V lost 5 bases and J lost 3 bases. The CDR3 protein is CASSRDRVNQPQHF. As DNA, the CDR3 is TGTGCCAGCAGTCGGGACAGGGTCAATCAGCCCCAGCATTTT.

The chain combines TRBV7-9 with TRBJ2-3; TRBD2 aligns across 7 bases. This CDR3 comprises 17 residues. V trimming: 5 bases; J trimming: 4 bases; junction bases outside the gene matches: 15. CDR1 is SEHNR and CDR2 is FQNEAQ in the germline V gene (reference sequence). This chain's CDR3 is CASSLPSGGGRADTQYF. For the CDR3, the DNA is TGTGCCAGCAGCCTTCCTTCGGGCGGGGGTCGCGCAGATACGCAGTATTTT.

This clone has only one observation. The rearrangement joins TRBV11-2 to TRBJ1-4, with D maybe TRBD1 (5 bases). The CDR3 is 14 residues long. The germline V gene encodes CDR1 SGHAT and CDR2 FQNNGV. V lost 7 bases, J lost 4 bases, and 13 bases lay in between. The CDR3 reads CASNYFGGNEKLFF. As DNA, the CDR3 is TGTGCCAGCAACTACTTTGGGGGTAATGAAAAACTGTTTTTT.